This entry describes one T cell receptor (beta chain). Its antigen is still unknown. Per-base qualities were not stored, and no clone one base away is much larger. The library was produced with the immunoSEQ multiplex PCR assay. The multiplex PCR relied on a mix of 60 forward primers for TCR Vbeta segments and 13 reverse primers for TCR Jbeta segments. The CDR3 region of rearranged TCR beta genes was amplified from genomic DNA with a multiplex PCR assay. The amplified TCR beta libraries were sequenced on the Illumina HiSeq System as 87-base-pair reads. Per the authors' processing: In a later analysis, some 80 million unique TCR beta chains were counted across the approximately 670 repertoires, and approximately 9.9 million of these chains were shared by at least two donors. To remove PCR and sequencing errors, raw reads were error-corrected and collapsed into unique sequences using a nearest-neighbor algorithm that merged closely related sequences. Alignment of CDR3 sequences to IMGT reference sequences was used to assign V, D and J gene segments. Each retained sequence needed at least a six-nucleotide match to both a V gene segment and a J gene segment. A rearrangement was called productive if the CDR3 had no stop codons and remained in frame with V and J, and every other rearrangement was called non-productive. Following IMGT convention, CDR3 was defined as the stretch from the second conserved V-encoded cysteine up to the conserved J-encoded phenylalanine. The earlier analysis of approximately 590 of the donors excluded any sequence lacking an unambiguous match to a single V gene segment. An earlier analysis of 587 of the donors classified V segments as functional when productive rearrangements were above 56.7% and as segregating when the standard deviation between donors was above 5%. A statistical classification framework was developed to diagnose cytomegalovirus status using the catalog of TCR beta chain sequences. A later analysis assigned V and J genes by comparing TCR nucleotide sequences with IMGT/GENE-DB human TR gene sequences. In a later analysis, CDR3 sequences and most-parsimonious VDJ recombination scenarios were assigned using the TCRdist pipeline. In a later analysis, each TCR beta chain was defined by its CDR3 amino acid sequence together with its V-gene family, and reads without a unique V-gene family were excluded. As a way to deal with suspected cross-contamination and a sequencing artifact, a later analysis dropped 450 to 600 nucleotide sequences that were highly shared and had low generation probability. In a later analysis, a clonal expansion index for each public chain was calculated from normalized within-repertoire ranks of inferred template counts. In a later analysis, generation probabilities were computed with a VDJ recombination model fitted to out-of-frame rearrangements, and the resulting probabilities were checked against IGoR. In a later analysis, TCR-TCR, TCR-HLA and TCR-CMV co-occurrence was scored with hypergeometric tests, and a repertoire-size bias correction was applied to TCR pairs. To estimate false discovery rates, a later analysis permuted the HLA or CMV assignments 20 times. A later analysis grouped co-occurring TCRs with DBSCAN, adding TCRdist sequence similarity when clustering within HLA-allele-positive subsets. Repertoires with fewer than 30,000 or more than 120,000 public chains were left out of co-occurrence clustering, as were a few repertoires with anomalous nucleotide sharing. Imported from immuneACCESS, the table was reduced by TCRdb to in-frame sequences with V and J called. These copies leave out some clones; in studies compared against another copy, an unresolved V gene accounts for under half, and the cause of the remainder is not known. Clonal size and the V and J genes are those of that table, whereas D and trimming came from the DNA. Across this sample there are 130,000 or so clones, with approximately 80% seen only once. The biggest ten clones account for 4.5% to 6% of the sample.

There are 15 amino acids in the CDR3, from cysteine to phenylalanine inclusive. The kept DNA is CDR3 alone, 45 bases in frame from the first base. Trimming removed 5 bases from V and 5 bases from J; the gene matches leave 8 bases unexplained. The germline V gene (reference sequence) provides CDR1 SEHNR and CDR2 FQNEAQ. These data belong to a study of cytomegalovirus exposure and HLA in healthy donors (dated by TCRdb to 2016 to 2017). A note on the overall study: An earlier analysis of more than 550 of the donors reported 276 Gb of sequence data and about 120 million unique TCR beta sequences obtained from about 180 million T cells. A later genetic analysis took genome-wide SNP genotypes for about three fifths of the 666 donors and used that subset as a discovery cohort. The number of typed donors differed by locus: about 620-630 for A, B, C, DRB1 and DQB1; approximately 520 for DQA1; 606 for DPA1; and around 470 for DPB1. To predict cytomegalovirus infection status, the study brought together high-throughput TCR immunosequencing, statistical association of individual TCRs with disease status, and machine learning. To decide whether each TCR beta V gene segment behaved as functional or pseudogenic, an earlier analysis of fewer than 750 of the donors relied on high-throughput TCR beta sequencing. A later analysis re-analyzed previously published TCR beta repertoires from 650 to 800 donors and added high-resolution HLA genotyping to study TCR occurrence patterns. Donor age, sex, ethnicity and CMV serostatus were collected together with the repertoire data. The later analysis used no new phenotypic data to find candidate immune exposures, relying instead on TCR beta sequences and their occurrence across donors. Besides the first cohort of under 700 subjects, a separate validation cohort made up of over 100 different subjects was used. On average, over 200,000 unique TCR beta nucleotide sequences were sequenced per donor among some 430 genotyped donors of the cohort, with roughly 20% of those sequences being non-productive. The study aimed to test whether signatures of past pathogen exposure could be identified by cataloging public T cell receptors. HLA typing included class I and class II loci at four-digit resolution. Every repertoire in the discovery cohort had been generated on one and the same sequencing platform. Among the roughly 400 genotyped donors, approximately 77% belonged to the genetic ancestry cluster associated with self-reported Caucasian donors. Using immunosequencing, the study profiled T cell repertoires from about 620 subjects and related those repertoires to cytomegalovirus serostatus. A handful of DR-DQ haplotypes were handled as single units for association and clustering because linkage in the cohort was strong. An early release covering roughly 640 HLA-typed donors comprised roughly 300 gigabases of sequencing data and 65 million to 100 million unique TCR sequences.

The cohort comprised fewer than 700 healthy bone marrow donors. Cohort members were all nominally healthy when sampled, although unrecorded immune exposures were likely present. The donor tested CMV seropositive and was one of the 289 seropositive cohort members. Every donor gave a peripheral blood sample, and the peripheral blood mononuclear cells from that sample were used for TCR beta sequencing. The Qiagen DNeasy Blood Extraction Kit was used to extract genomic DNA from the blood cell samples. What the study reported, not specific to this receptor: A group of highly shared sequence variants was considered likely to be a technical artifact of the sequencing pipeline. Presence/absence analyses assumed roughly uniform sequencing depth across donors, an assumption that may not hold. In a later analysis, HLA-associated TCR beta chains showed more clonal expansion and lower generation probabilities than non-associated chains that were equally common. Because counts were too low, around 18 rarely observed V segments, including chromosome 9 orphons, were left out of the earlier analysis of over 550 of the donors. The classifier was reported to diagnose cytomegalovirus status with high specificity and sensitivity in both the original cohort and the validation cohort. Several of the top co-occurrence clusters appeared to be linked to parvovirus B19, influenza, CMV and Epstein-Barr virus, according to a later analysis. A further reported finding was that TCR beta sequences accurately predicted the HLA-A and HLA-B alleles for most subjects in the first cohort. In the study, around 150 TCR beta chains were listed as associated with cytomegalovirus. Most CMV-associated TCR beta chains appeared to be HLA-restricted in a later analysis, and the HLA associations seemed to be driven largely by CMV exposure. In a later analysis, TCR association rates were found to vary across HLA loci, with the most associated TCRs seen for DRB1 alleles and the fewest for HLA-C alleles. Broadly in line with IMGT annotations, most TCR beta V segments showed up in productive rearrangements about 87% or about 30% of the time in an earlier analysis of 587 of the donors. While some public TCRs were present in many individuals, most TCR sequences turned up only very rarely across donors. The only immune exposure information available for the cohort was CMV serostatus. Linkage disequilibrium might explain the correlated functional status among segregating V segments, but an unknown experimental factor could not be ruled out. The 87-base-pair reads could not distinguish some IMGT-functional V segments, including TRBV6-2 and TRBV6-3, so those segments were excluded. In vitro tests confirmed that a few of the cytomegalovirus-associated TCR beta chains recognize cytomegalovirus antigens. Only TCR beta chains were sequenced in this cohort, and the absence of alpha or paired-chain data limited detectable features. When HLA alleles, especially DR and DQ, strongly co-occurred, TCR associations were difficult to assign to individual alleles. A later genetic analysis associated a missense DCLRE1C variant with V-gene and J-gene trimming of TCR beta chains, and an independent cohort replicated the association. A later genetic analysis reported fewer N-insertions in productive TCRs among donors in an Asian-associated ancestry cluster than the approximately 670-donor mean. The authors suggested that the approach could potentially be generalized to other disease states and immunological phenotypes. At a false discovery rate of 0.05, a later analysis linked some 17,000 TCR beta sequences to specific HLA alleles. Because some donors lacked HLA typing at each locus, the association tests relied only on the typed subset.

The TCR sequence derives from a man younger than 30 in good health and CMV-seropositive. The V and J segments used are TRBV7-9 and TRBJ2-7; 11 bases in the middle match TRBD1. Specimen: PBMCs. The DNA sequence reads TGTGCCAGCAGCATTGGACAGGGGGCCCCCGACGAGCAGTACTTC. Its translation reads: CASSIGQGAPDEQYF.